These T cell receptor beta chains were read from a single sample in a study of tumor and adjacent non-tumor tissue in lung cancer. TCRdb re-analysed the multiplex PCR reads in MiXCR, keeping a single row per CDR3 protein. The sample includes 60,000 to 85,000 distinct CDR3 sequences, around 80% seen only once; the top ten take 13%. Sequenced input: lung tumor tissue. Receptor source: a woman in her forties or fifties with non-small cell lung cancer. Each CDR3 is given with its conserved first and last residue.

v_call,j_call,cdr3_aa
TRBV29-1,TRBJ2-3,CNVRQENGADTQYF
TRBV5-4,TRBJ2-6,CASSAGGSGANVLIF
TRBV5-5,TRBJ2-3,CVSSLGLAKITDTQYF
TRBV10-1,TRBJ2-3,CVGSPDGNTQYF
TRBV6-5,TRBJ2-1,CASRYSPGMNEQFF
TRBV11-2,TRBJ2-1,CASSLGRDEQFF
TRBV4-3,TRBJ2-1,CASSQDPSGTSSYNEQFF
TRBV28,TRBJ2-7,CASRPVGQGWTEQYF
TRBV6-2/TRBV6-3,TRBJ1-1,CSSTRDRDDTEAFF
TRBV10-3,TRBJ2-3,CATNPTTGIDTQYF
TRBV12-3/TRBV12-4,TRBJ2-1,CASRAVGYNEQFF
TRBV11-2,TRBJ2-2,CASSPSSRNTGELFF
TRBV20-1,TRBJ2-1,CSARDLGGYHAQFF
TRBV29-1,TRBJ2-2,CSVEDRGRNSGELFF
TRBV6-1,TRBJ2-7,CAISGGTDYYEQYF
TRBV11-2,TRBJ2-5,CASSSGQAREAQYF
TRBV12-3/TRBV12-4,TRBJ2-4,CASNPTGGKNIRYF
TRBV4-3,TRBJ2-1,CASSQEFSGRVSSYKEQFF
TRBV5-8,TRBJ1-6,CASSFYYVNNSPLHF
TRBV6-5,TRBJ2-2,CVSNHVRQGGTGELFF
TRBV28,TRBJ1-3,CVSSWDSGNTIYF